This T cell receptor (beta chain) was sequenced in a study of control samples from healthy donors and cancer patients (dated by TCRdb to about 2020). Library generation was performed with the immunoSEQ multiplex PCR assay. TCRdb's version of the immuneACCESS table is confined to in-frame rearrangements and falls short of the full clone set. An unresolved V gene accounts for under half of the shortfall where checked; the remainder is of unknown origin. The table for this sample lists tens of thousands of clones; approximately 90% of them were counted only once. Around 14% of the sample is taken by the ten largest. Trimming takes 5 bases from V and 9 bases from J, and the germline ends sit 11 bases apart. CDR1 and CDR2 (SGHNT, YENEEA) derive from the germline V gene. The CDR3 sequence holds 12 residues, the cysteine and phenylalanine included. Only the CDR3 DNA stays, 36 bases, in frame from base 1.

Details on this clone: Its antigen is unknown. Within one base of it there is no much larger clone, and no base qualities were kept.

The chain joins TRBV11-3 to TRBJ2-1; confidence is insufficient to name the D gene. The specimen sequenced was blood. The receptor's source is a woman in her 70s in good health. DNA sequence: TGTGCCAGCAGCATTTCGGTCGGTGAGCAGTTCTTC. This encodes CASSISVGEQFF.